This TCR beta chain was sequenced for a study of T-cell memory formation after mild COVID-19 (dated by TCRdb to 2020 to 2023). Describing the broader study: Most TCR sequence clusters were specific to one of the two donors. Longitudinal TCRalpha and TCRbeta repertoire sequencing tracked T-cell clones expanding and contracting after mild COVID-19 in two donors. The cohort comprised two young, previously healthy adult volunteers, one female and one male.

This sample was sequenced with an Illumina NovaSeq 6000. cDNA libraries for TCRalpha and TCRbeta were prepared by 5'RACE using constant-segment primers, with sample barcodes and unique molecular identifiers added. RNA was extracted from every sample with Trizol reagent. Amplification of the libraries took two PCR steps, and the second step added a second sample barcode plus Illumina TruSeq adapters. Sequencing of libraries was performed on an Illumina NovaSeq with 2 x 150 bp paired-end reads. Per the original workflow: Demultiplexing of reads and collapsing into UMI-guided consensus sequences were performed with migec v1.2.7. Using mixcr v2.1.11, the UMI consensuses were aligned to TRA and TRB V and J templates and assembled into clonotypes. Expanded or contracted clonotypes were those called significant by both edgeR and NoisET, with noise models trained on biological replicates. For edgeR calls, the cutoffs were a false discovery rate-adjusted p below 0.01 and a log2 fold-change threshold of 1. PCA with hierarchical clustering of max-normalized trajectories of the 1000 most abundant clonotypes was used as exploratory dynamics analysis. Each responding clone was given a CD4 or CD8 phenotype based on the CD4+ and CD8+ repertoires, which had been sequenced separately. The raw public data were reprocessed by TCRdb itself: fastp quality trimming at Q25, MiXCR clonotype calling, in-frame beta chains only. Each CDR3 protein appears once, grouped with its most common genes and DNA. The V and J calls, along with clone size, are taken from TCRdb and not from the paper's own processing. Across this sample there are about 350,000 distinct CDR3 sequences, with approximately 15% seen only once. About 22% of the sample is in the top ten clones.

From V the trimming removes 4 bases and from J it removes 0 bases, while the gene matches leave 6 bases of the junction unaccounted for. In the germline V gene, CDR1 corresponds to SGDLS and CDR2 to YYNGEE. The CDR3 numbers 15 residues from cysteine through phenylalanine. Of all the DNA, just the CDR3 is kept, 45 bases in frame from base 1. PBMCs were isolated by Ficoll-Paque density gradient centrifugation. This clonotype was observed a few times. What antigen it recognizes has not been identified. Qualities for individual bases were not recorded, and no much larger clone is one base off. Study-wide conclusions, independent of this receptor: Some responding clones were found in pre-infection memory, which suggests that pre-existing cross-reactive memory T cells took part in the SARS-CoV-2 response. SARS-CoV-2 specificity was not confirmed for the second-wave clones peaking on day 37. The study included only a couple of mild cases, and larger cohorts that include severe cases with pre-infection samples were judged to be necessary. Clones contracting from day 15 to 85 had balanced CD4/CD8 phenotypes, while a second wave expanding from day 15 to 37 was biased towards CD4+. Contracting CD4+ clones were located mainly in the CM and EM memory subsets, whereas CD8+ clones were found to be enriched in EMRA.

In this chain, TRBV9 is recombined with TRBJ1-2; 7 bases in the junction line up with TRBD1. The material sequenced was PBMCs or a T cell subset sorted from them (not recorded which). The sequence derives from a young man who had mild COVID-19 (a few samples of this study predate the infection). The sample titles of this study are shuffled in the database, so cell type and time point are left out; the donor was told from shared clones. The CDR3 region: CASSIWTGANYGYTF. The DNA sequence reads TGTGCCAGCAGCATATGGACAGGAGCTAACTATGGCTACACCTTC. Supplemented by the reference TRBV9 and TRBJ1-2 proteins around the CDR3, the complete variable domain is DSGVTQTPKHLITATGQRVTLRCSPRSGDLSVYWYQQSLDQGLQFLIQYYNGEERAKGNILERFSAQQFPDLHSELNLSSLELGDSALYFCASSIWTGANYGYTFGSGTRLTVV.